These T cell receptor beta chains were read from a single sample in a study of blood T cell repertoires in COVID-19. Profiled with immunoSEQ multiplex PCR; TCRdb holds only in-frame clones, not every one. The sample shows fewer than 400,000 clones, about 86% of them seen only once. The sample taken for sequencing was PBMCs or T cells enriched from blood (not recorded which). Source of these receptors: a woman between 45 and 60 years old who had recovered from COVID-19. Both conserved end residues are part of each CDR3. The D gene is left open where the match is weak. The size entry is marked missing in some rows and otherwise reads once, few, many or a size class.

clone size,J gene,V gene,D gene,CDR3 DNA,CDR3 protein
.,TRBJ2-2,TRBV19,TRBD2,TGTGCCAGTAGTATAGGGCTAGCGGTGAACACCGGGGAGCTGTTTTTT,CASSIGLAVNTGELFF
.,TRBJ1-1,TRBV4-2,TRBD1,TGTGCCAGCAGCCAAGATTTTTTCAGACAGGGGGGGACTGAAGCTTTCTTT,CASSQDFFRQGGTEAFF
.,TRBJ1-3,TRBV29-1,.,TGCAGCGTTGAAGTGCGGGAGGCTGGAAACACCATATATTTT,CSVEVREAGNTIYF
.,TRBJ1-1,TRBV4-1,TRBD1,TGCGCCAGCAGCTTGACGGGACAGCAACTGAACACTGAAGCTTTCTTT,CASSLTGQQLNTEAFF
.,TRBJ1-5,TRBV28,.,TGTGCCAGCAGTTTACAGACAGGAGGCCTTAGAGCCCAGCATTTT,CASSLQTGGLRAQHF
.,TRBJ1-4,TRBV15,TRBD1,TGTGCCACCAGCAGTAGACAGGGAGGTAGTGAAAAACTGTTTTTT,CATSSRQGGSEKLFF
.,TRBJ1-5,TRBV27,.,TGTGCCAGCAGTTTTGGGGCGGGAAGCAATCAGCCCCAGCATTTT,CASSFGAGSNQPQHF
.,TRBJ1-5,TRBV2,.,TGTGCCAGCAGTATGTATCACCGGGACACCAATCAGCCCCAGCATTTT,CASSMYHRDTNQPQHF
.,TRBJ1-5,TRBV5-1,.,TGCGCCAGCAGCTTGGAAGGGGAGGGTCAGCCCCAGCATTTT,CASSLEGEGQPQHF
once,TRBJ2-3,TRBV10-3,.,TGTGCCATCAAAGAGGGTTCAGATACGCAGTATTTT,CAIKEGSDTQYF
once,TRBJ1-2,TRBV3-1/TRBV3-2,.,TGTGCCAGCAGCCAAGACCCAGGGAACTATGGCTACACCTTC,CASSQDPGNYGYTF
.,TRBJ2-7,TRBV6-5,.,TGTGCCAGCAGTTACTCAGGAGGGGGCAGTTCCTACGAGCAGTACTTC,CASSYSGGGSSYEQYF
.,TRBJ2-5,TRBV7-3,TRBD2,TGTGCCAGCAGTTTAGCGGGGGGGCCCCTAGAGACCCAGTACTTC,CASSLAGGPLETQYF
once,TRBJ2-7,TRBV28,TRBD2,TGTGCCAGCAGTTGGACTAGCGGGGGGGCCTTAGAGCAGTACTTC,CASSWTSGGALEQYF
.,TRBJ1-1,TRBV27,.,TGTGCCAGCAGTTTCCGGCAGGGGTTCACTGAAGCTTTCTTT,CASSFRQGFTEAFF
.,TRBJ2-1,TRBV3-1/TRBV3-2,TRBD2,TGTGCCAGCAGCCAAGATTTCGGGACTAGGTATGAGCAGTTCTTC,CASSQDFGTRYEQFF
.,TRBJ2-6,TRBV25-1,.,TGTGCCAGCCAAGCAGAGGGTCGAGCCAACGTCCTGACTTTC,CASQAEGRANVLTF
.,TRBJ1-5,TRBV7-8,.,TGTGCCAGCAGCTTAGAGGGGGATAGCAATCAGCCCCAGCATTTT,CASSLEGDSNQPQHF
.,TRBJ1-6,TRBV27,.,TGTGCCAGCAGTTTCGGAGGCGACTCACCCCTCCACTTT,CASSFGGDSPLHF
once,TRBJ2-7,TRBV7-2,TRBD2,TGTGCCAGCAGCTTCGGTAGCGGGGGGGCGTACGAGCAGTACTTC,CASSFGSGGAYEQYF
.,TRBJ1-6,TRBV11-2,.,TGTGCCAGCAGCTTAGGGGGGGGTCTCCTCCACTTT,CASSLGGGLLHF
.,TRBJ2-7,TRBV5-1,TRBD1,TGCGCCAGCAGCCTCCGCGCCGATATGAGGGACAGAGCCTACGAGCAGTACTTC,CASSLRADMRDRAYEQYF
.,TRBJ2-7,TRBV3-1/TRBV3-2,TRBD1,TGTGCTCCAGAAACTACAGGGGCCTCCAATGAGCAGTACTTC,CAPETTGASNEQYF
.,TRBJ2-5,TRBV6-5,.,TGTGCCAGCAGTTACTCGTCGGGAGTTCAAGAGACCCAGTACTTC,CASSYSSGVQETQYF
.,TRBJ1-1,TRBV7-6,TRBD1,TGTGCCAGCAGCTTAGAGGACAGGGGGAGGGCTGAAGCTTTCTTT,CASSLEDRGRAEAFF
.,TRBJ2-1,TRBV7-2,.,TGTGCCAGCAGCGTAGGGGTTGAGGGCAGCTCCTACAATGAGCAGTTCTTC,CASSVGVEGSSYNEQFF
once,TRBJ1-1,TRBV11-2,.,TGTGCCAGCAGCTGGAGGGGCACAGGAACTGAAGCTTTCTTT,CASSWRGTGTEAFF
.,TRBJ2-7,TRBV7-8,TRBD1,TGTGCCAGCAGCCGAAGCCATCCCGGGACAGGGGGCGGGTACGAGCAGTACTTC,CASSRSHPGTGGGYEQYF
.,TRBJ2-1,TRBV21-1,.,TGTGCCAGCAGCAAAGAATGGACGGGGGGTTTCCAGAGCTCCTACAATGAGCAGTTCTTC,CASSKEWTGGFQSSYNEQFF
.,TRBJ1-2,TRBV7-2,TRBD1,TGTGCCAGCAGCTTAGCGCAGGGACAGGGGGCCAGCTATGGCTACACCTTC,CASSLAQGQGASYGYTF
.,TRBJ1-3,TRBV28,.,TGTGCCAGCACCCCGGGGGGGGACGGACAAAACACCATATATTTT,CASTPGGDGQNTIYF
.,TRBJ1-4,TRBV12-3/TRBV12-4,.,TGTGCCAGCAGTTTAGGGCATCGGGAAGAACTGTTTTTT,CASSLGHREELFF
few,TRBJ1-6,TRBV18,.,TGTGCCAGCTCACCGGGGAGTAATTCACCCCTCCACTTT,CASSPGSNSPLHF
.,TRBJ1-1,TRBV18,.,TGTGCCAGCTCACCGTTGACAGCTAGTCCTAACACTGAAGCTTTCTTT,CASSPLTASPNTEAFF
.,TRBJ1-2,TRBV4-3,.,TGCGCCAGCAGCCAAGAGGTAGAAGGGGCGATCGGCGGCTACACCTTC,CASSQEVEGAIGGYTF
.,TRBJ1-3,TRBV9,.,TGTGCCAGCAGCGTGGGGGGATACAGCACCATATATTTT,CASSVGGYSTIYF
once,TRBJ1-4,TRBV5-1,TRBD1,TGCGCCAGCAGCTTGGCTGGCAGGGGGTTGGAAAAACTGTTTTTT,CASSLAGRGLEKLFF
.,TRBJ2-3,TRBV27,TRBD2,TGTGCCAGCAGTTTCTTCGCGGGGGTAAGCACAGATACGCAGTATTTT,CASSFFAGVSTDTQYF
.,TRBJ1-1,TRBV28,.,TGTGCCTCTTTCGGGGAGCACACTGAAGCTTTCTTT,CASFGEHTEAFF
.,TRBJ1-2,TRBV2,TRBD1,TGTGCCAGCAGGGGGCAGGGGGCCGGCGGCTACACCTTC,CASRGQGAGGYTF
.,TRBJ2-6,TRBV5-1,.,TGCGCCACCCGTTGGGAGGACTCTGGGGCCAACGTCCTGACTTTC,CATRWEDSGANVLTF
once,TRBJ1-5,TRBV19,.,TGTGCCAGTAGTCGTCCGGGAGGGAGACAGCCCCAGCATTTT,CASSRPGGRQPQHF
.,TRBJ1-1,TRBV30,.,TGTGCCTGGAGCGGCACAGGGCTTGAAGCTTTCTTT,CAWSGTGLEAFF